Sequencing of this TCR beta chain was carried out in a study of cytomegalovirus exposure and HLA in healthy donors. Only one count was recorded for this clone. PCR was performed using 60 Vbeta and 13 Jbeta primers. Sequencing used immunoSEQ multiplex PCR; TCRdb keeps in-frame clones, though not all of them. The data show about 160,000 clones, 70% to 80% seen once. The specimen sequenced was PBMCs. This receptor was identified in a man aged 35-49 years in good health and CMV-seronegative.

In DNA, the CDR3 is TGTGCCAGCAGCTCGGGACTCAAAAGCACAGATACGCAGTATTTT. As protein: CASSSGLKSTDTQYF. The genes are TRBV5-4 and TRBJ2-3; TRBD2 might be the D (6 bases). V was pared by 3 bases and J by 0 bases, with 11 bases between. This CDR3 has 15 residues. CDR1 and CDR2 from the germline V gene are SGHNT and YYREEE (reference sequence).